Presented here are 11 T cell receptor beta chains from one specimen sequenced in a study of beta chain features in type 1 diabetes. Of the isolated RNA, all was reverse transcribed, and so the sequenced material was expressed TCRB transcripts. Libraries were prepared by immunoSEQ multiplex PCR; TCRdb keeps only in-frame clonotypes and omits some of them. Here the sample spans under 450,000 clones, around 15% being singletons. The sequencing input was naive CD4+ T cells from blood. These receptors all come from a woman aged 18-29 years in good health.

The chain is built from TRBV6-5 and TRBJ2-2; a weak D match, TRBD2 (6 bases). There are 16 residues in the CDR3. Germline CDR1 reads MNHEY; CDR2 reads SVGAGI. Deletions cut 2 bases from V and 0 bases from J, with 10 bases between. The CDR3, as DNA: TGTGCCAGCAGTTACAGGGCGGGGACGAACACCGGGGAGCTGTTTTTT. It translates to CASSYRAGTNTGELFF.

This clone was observed a few times. The V and J genes are TRBV9 and TRBJ2-1, with 9 bases identical to TRBD2. The CDR3 runs to 16 residues. V shed 0 bases, J shed 8 bases, and the junction held 9 bases outside the gene matches. Germline V gene lookup returns CDR1 SGDLS and CDR2 YYNGEE. The CDR3 DNA sequence: TGTGCCAGCAGCGTAGTTGGGCTAGCGGGATCCGATGAGCAGTTCTTC. Protein: CASSVVGLAGSDEQFF.

In this sample, this clone turned up a few times. J is TRBJ1-3 and V is TRBV4-3; D might be TRBD1 (6 bases). There are 13 residues in the CDR3. In germline, CDR1 is LGHNA, CDR2 YSLEER. Trimming took 9 bases from V and 4 from J, leaving 13 bases between them. CDR3 sequence (DNA): TGCGCCAGTGCCAGGGGTTTCGGAAACACCATATATTTT. Amino acids: CASARGFGNTIYF.

This clone was picked up a small number of times. The chain links TRBV29-1 to TRBJ1-2; 8 bases are shared with TRBD1. V lost 0 bases, J lost 7 bases, and 4 bases stayed unmatched. In germline, CDR1 is SQVTM, CDR2 ANQGSEA. The CDR3 sequence is 13 residues long. This CDR3 is CSVEDGQGFGYTF. In nucleotides, the CDR3 is TGCAGCGTTGAAGATGGACAGGGTTTTGGCTACACCTTC.

This chain joins TRBV5-1 and TRBJ2-1, with a possible D match to TRBD2 (5 bases). The V and J ends lost 4 bases and 1 base respectively, with 12 bases between them. CDR1 and CDR2 (germline): SGHRS, YFSETQ. The length of the CDR3 is 15 residues. CDR3 sequence reads: CASSLNWESYNEQFF. The CDR3 DNA follows: TGCGCCAGCAGCCTAAACTGGGAGTCCTACAATGAGCAGTTCTTC.

The chain has TRBV4-2 and TRBJ1-5; D remains unclear. Trimming took 0 bases from V and 3 from J, leaving 15 bases between them. CDR1 and CDR2 from the germline V gene are LGHNA and YNFKEQ. The CDR3 is made up of 17 amino acids. Here the CDR3 reads CASSQDLTGSLNQPQHF. The CDR3 bases are TGTGCCAGCAGCCAAGATCTCACCGGGAGCCTCAATCAGCCCCAGCATTTT.

The chain is built from TRBV7-9 and TRBJ1-1; 8 bases agree with TRBD1. Germline V gene lookup returns CDR1 SEHNR and CDR2 FQNEAQ (reference sequence). The V segment lost 5 bases and the J segment 3 bases; nucleotides outside the gene matches: 5. CDR3 length equals 14 residues. The CDR3 DNA reads TGTGCCAGCAGCCCAGGACAGGGATACACTGAAGCTTTCTTT. Residues: CASSPGQGYTEAFF.

The chain joins TRBV14 to TRBJ2-6; maybe TRBD2 (5 bases). The V gene's germline CDR1 is SGHDN and CDR2 FVKESK. The V end lost 2 bases, the J end lost 0 bases, and 14 bases lay between the germline ends. This CDR3 comprises 18 residues. The CDR3 loop reads CASSQHPLDLSGANVLTF. Here the CDR3 DNA reads TGTGCCAGCAGCCAACACCCACTAGACCTCTCTGGGGCCAACGTCCTGACTTTC. The full variable domain, rest sourced from reference TRBV14 and TRBJ2-6, is EAGVTQFPSHSVIEKGQTVTLRCDPISGHDNLYWYRRVMGKEIKFLLHFVKESKQDESGMPNNRFLAERTGGTYSTLKVQPAELEDSGVYFCASSQHPLDLSGANVLTFGAGSRLTVL.

The rearrangement joins TRBV27 to TRBJ1-2, with a tentative D call TRBD1 (6 bases). From germline, CDR1 is MNHEY and CDR2 SMNVEV (reference sequence). With 10 bases removed from V and 8 bases from J, the gap between germline ends came to 23 bases. This CDR3 contains 14 residues. The CDR3 DNA is TGTGCCACCGCCGGTGACAGGTCACAATGGGGCTACACCTTC. Translating gives CATAGDRSQWGYTF.

CDR3 in DNA: TGTGCCAGCAGCTTAACGTTAAGGGGGGGTGGAAATGAGCAGTTCTTC. It encodes CASSLTLRGGGNEQFF. The chain links TRBV7-3 to TRBJ2-1, with D perhaps matching TRBD2 (7 bases). Germline loops: CDR1 SGHTA, CDR2 FQGTGA. The CDR3 runs to 16 residues. V gave up 0 bases and J gave up 7 bases, with 16 bases separating them.

In this sample, this clone turned up a few times. In DNA, the CDR3 is TGCGCCAGCAGCCAAAGTGACAGGGGCCGATCAAATCAGCCCCAGCATTTT. The encoded protein is CASSQSDRGRSNQPQHF. The gene calls are TRBV4-3 and TRBJ1-5; 8 bases fit TRBD1. The trim removed 2 bases at V and 4 bases at J, leaving 10 bases unmatched. Germline assignment: CDR1 LGHNA and CDR2 YSLEER. This CDR3 contains 17 residues.